These 28 T cell receptor beta chains were sequenced from one sample in a study of regulatory T cells in long-lasting Graves disease listed by TCRdb under 2021. The sample's time point label, in plain terms: persistent/refractory GD, antithyroid drugs over 5 years with positive TRAb. For both TCR sequencing and RNA sequencing, RNA was extracted from PBMCs using TRIzol. The receptor library was made with multiplex PCR. TCRdb lists the instrument as Illumina HiSeq 4000. CDR3 regions were amplified by Arm-PCR with iRepertoire HTBI primers to construct TCR beta libraries. The raw public data were reprocessed by TCRdb itself: fastp quality trimming at Q25, MiXCR clonotype calling, in-frame beta chains only. For every CDR3 protein sequence, its rows merge into one entry that carries the most common genes and DNA. The sample table shows around 460,000 distinct CDR3 sequences, and around a fifth are seen once. Approximately 6.4% of the sample goes to the ten largest clones.

This sample comprised peripheral blood mononuclear cells (PBMCs), obtained when the disease was refractory, from a patient treated with antithyroid drugs. The receptors come from a female donor with Graves disease.

The rearrangement joins TRBV3-1 to TRBJ2-7; D not certain. Germline CDR1 LGHDT, CDR2 YNNKEL (reference sequence). V was pared by 0 bases and J by 2 bases, with 8 bases between. The CDR3 contains 14 residues. The CDR3 sequence: CASSQEGLAYEQYF. The CDR3 DNA is TGTGCCAGCAGCCAAGAAGGCCTTGCCTACGAGCAGTACTTC.

At least ten counts were recorded for this clonotype. The V call is TRBV7-2, the J call TRBJ2-5, with D tentatively TRBD2 (5 bases). Germline CDR1 reads SGHTA; CDR2 reads FQGNSA. The CDR3 sequence is 13 residues long. V was clipped by 5 bases and J by 3 bases, with 10 bases between them. The CDR3 nucleotides read TGTGCCAGCAGCAGAAGCGGAGAAGAGACCCAGTACTTC. This gives the protein CASSRSGEETQYF.

A remark on this clonotype: This sequence may be a read error, since a much larger clone differs from it by one base. J is TRBJ1-2 and V is TRBV20-1; TRBD1 might be the D (5 bases). CDR3 length equals 13 residues. The germline gives CDR1 DFQATT, CDR2 SNEGSKA (reference sequence). The CDR3 coding sequence is TGCAGTGCTAGTCAGGGAGATAACTATGGCTACGCCTTC. As protein: CSASQGDNYGYAF.

Concerning this clonotype itself: One base away lies a much larger clone, so this may be a sequencing read error. The V and J genes are TRBV28 and TRBJ1-2, with D unclear. CDR1 and CDR2 from the germline V gene are MDHEN and SYDVKM. This CDR3 is 12 amino acids long. The germline V and J ends were trimmed by 5 bases and 4 bases, with 8 bases remaining between them. CDR3 in amino acids: CASSRSVYGYTF. CDR3 DNA: TGTGCCAGCAGTCGAAGCGTCTATGGCTACACCTTC.

This clonotype was seen many times. The chain recombines TRBV28 with TRBJ2-7, with no clear D. CDR3 length equals 14 residues. Trimming cost V 3 bases and J 2 bases, with 11 bases left between them. CDR1 is MDHEN, CDR2 SYDVKM, per germline. The CDR3, as DNA: TGTGCCAGCAGTTTCCGTGACCTCACCTACGAGCAGTACTTC. Translating it yields CASSFRDLTYEQYF.

V is TRBV29-1 and J is TRBJ2-5; 9 nucleotides align to TRBD1. Looked up from germline, CDR1 is SQVTM and CDR2 is ANQGSEA. After removal of 3 bases from V and 4 bases from J, the junction contained 9 bases not matched to a gene. The CDR3 consists of 15 residues. CDR3 in amino acids: CSVEWTGEFRETQYF. CDR3 coding DNA: TGCAGCGTTGAGTGGACAGGGGAGTTTCGAGAGACCCAGTACTTC.

This clonotype has just a few counts. The chain couples TRBV29-1 to TRBJ2-4; 9 bases match TRBD2. The CDR3 consists of 14 residues. With 6 bases clipped from V and 3 bases from J, the junction kept 6 bases outside the gene matches. The V gene's germline CDR1 is SQVTM and CDR2 ANQGSEA. CDR3: CSVEGLANKNIQYF. The CDR3 DNA is TGCAGCGTCGAGGGACTAGCTAACAAAAACATTCAGTACTTC.

The chain joins TRBV28 to TRBJ2-1, with D unclear. V was cut by 6 bases and J by 8 bases, with 20 bases left in between. The germline gives CDR1 MDHEN, CDR2 SYDVKM. The CDR3 length is 15 residues. CDR3 nucleotide sequence: TGTGCCAGCAGGCCGGATGTCCCAGGAATGTATGAGCAGTTCTTC. It translates to CASRPDVPGMYEQFF.

There are many counts of this clonotype. The V and J genes are TRBV11-2 and TRBJ1-1, with D unclear. This CDR3 is 13 amino acids long. The V end was cut by 0 bases, the J end by 7 bases, with 9 bases between. The germline V gene encodes CDR1 SGHAT and CDR2 FQNNGV. The CDR3 DNA sequence: TGTGCCAGCAGCTTAGATCATTCTGGTGAAGCTTTCTTT. Protein: CASSLDHSGEAFF.

This clonotype occurred many times. V gene TRBV28 combines with J gene TRBJ1-5, with D possibly being TRBD1 (6 bases). The germline V gene has CDR1 MDHEN and CDR2 SYDVKM. The CDR3 runs to 18 residues. Trimming removed 3 bases from V and 2 bases from J, with 20 bases in between. The CDR3 protein is CASSFLSLKDSGNQPQHF. DNA for the CDR3: TGTGCCAGCAGTTTCTTATCCCTTAAGGACAGCGGCAATCAGCCCCAGCATTTT.

V is TRBV20-1 and J is TRBJ2-3; D possibly corresponds to TRBD2 (6 bases). Trimming shortened V by 5 bases and J by 6 bases, and 15 bases separated the two germline ends. CDR3 length: 13 amino acids. Per the germline V gene, CDR1 is DFQATT and CDR2 is SNEGSKA (reference sequence). This chain's CDR3 is CSAHNPGVDTQYF. The CDR3 DNA reads TGCAGTGCTCATAACCCGGGGGTGGATACGCAGTATTTT.

There are a few counts of this clonotype. The gene calls are TRBV19 and TRBJ1-2, with D maybe TRBD1 (5 bases). The CDR3 consists of 14 residues. The germline gives CDR1 LNHDA, CDR2 SQIVND (reference sequence). The V gene lost 6 bases and the J gene lost 2 bases, with 13 bases spanning the gap. CDR3 bases: TGTGCCAGTAGCCGCGGGACTCCGAACTATGGCTACACCTTC. Translated: CASSRGTPNYGYTF. Drawing the rest from reference TRBV19 and TRBJ1-2, the complete variable domain is DGGITQSPKYLFRKEGQNVTLSCEQNLNHDAMYWYRQDPGQGLRLIYYSQIVNDFQKGDIAEGYSVSREKKESFPLTVTSAQKNPTAFYLCASSRGTPNYGYTFGSGTRLTVV.

CDR3 nucleotides: TGTGCCAGCACGGCGAATACCTACAATGAGCAGTTCTTC. This gives the protein CASTANTYNEQFF. V is TRBV2 and J is TRBJ2-1, with D uncertain. This CDR3 region has 13 residues. In germline, CDR1 is SNHLY, CDR2 FYNNEI. V dropped 7 bases and J dropped 2 bases, with 9 bases sitting between them.

The CDR3 loop reads CAISDFQGDDTEAFF. In nucleotides, the CDR3 is TGTGCCATCAGTGATTTTCAGGGCGACGACACTGAAGCTTTCTTT. The rearrangement uses TRBV10-3 and TRBJ1-1; possibly TRBD1 for D (5 bases). CDR1 and CDR2 (germline): ENHRY, SYGVKD. The length of the CDR3 is 15 residues. V lost 3 bases and J lost 3, with 14 bases in between.

This clonotype was counted a few times. The chain carries TRBV29-1 and TRBJ2-7; TRBD2 matches at 9 bases. This CDR3 region has 13 residues. The V gene's germline CDR1 is SQVTM and CDR2 ANQGSEA. V lost 5 bases, J lost 4 bases, and 6 bases stayed unmatched. The CDR3 sequence: CSVLSGRGYEQYF. Written as DNA, the CDR3 is TGCAGCGTTCTTAGCGGGAGAGGTTACGAGCAGTACTTC.

The chain couples TRBV28 to TRBJ2-7; D might be TRBD1 (7 bases). Germline V gene lookup returns CDR1 MDHEN and CDR2 SYDVKM. The CDR3 loop spans 15 amino acids. Trimming took 1 base from V and 7 from J, leaving 17 bases between them. The CDR3 region has the DNA TGTGCCAGCAGTTTATTATCCAGGGGGGCTGTGGAGCAGTACTTC. Its protein is CASSLLSRGAVEQYF.

This clonotype was recorded many times. V and J are TRBV6-1 and TRBJ2-7, with 8 bases that match TRBD2. The CDR3 totals 14 residues. V lost 5 bases and J lost 3; bases outside the gene matches: 6. The germline V gene has CDR1 MNHNS and CDR2 SASEGT. The CDR3 sequence is CASSSSGELYEQYF. CDR3 sequence (DNA): TGTGCCAGCAGTAGTAGCGGGGAACTCTACGAGCAGTACTTC.

V and J are TRBV28 and TRBJ2-5; either TRBD1 or TRBD2 may supply D (5 bases each). This CDR3 has 15 amino acids. V lost 2 bases to trimming and J lost 5 bases, with 15 bases between them. Germline CDR1 and CDR2: MDHEN and SYDVKM. In nucleotides, the CDR3 is TGTGCCAGCAGTTTACGCGAAGGGGACGGTGAGACCCAGTACTTC. Protein product: CASSLREGDGETQYF.

In its sample, this clonotype was seen many times. The chain recombines TRBV24-1 with TRBJ1-2; perhaps TRBD1 as D (6 bases). CDR3 length: 13 amino acids. V lost 5 bases and J lost 6, with 12 bases in between. Germline loops: CDR1 KGHDR, CDR2 SFDVKD. As DNA, the CDR3 is TGTGCCACCAGTGTACAGGGTTTGGATGGCTACACCTTC. Its translation is CATSVQGLDGYTF.

This chain joins TRBV7-9 and TRBJ2-7; D not resolved. Germline V CDR1 and CDR2: SEHNR, FQNEAQ (reference sequence). Trimming stripped 4 bases from V and 1 base from J, with 11 bases between. The CDR3 has 14 residues. CDR3 sequence (DNA): TGTGCCAGCAGCTGGGTCCTTAGTTCCTACGAGCAGTACTTC. This gives the protein CASSWVLSSYEQYF.

This clonotype appeared many times. The chain recombines TRBV7-9 with TRBJ2-5; D unresolved. V lost 2 bases and J 0 bases, leaving 7 bases between the germline ends. The germline gives CDR1 SEHNR, CDR2 FQNEAQ (reference sequence). The CDR3 sequence is 14 residues long. The CDR3, as DNA: TGTGCCAGCAGCTTATCGGTGGACCAAGAGACCCAGTACTTC. Protein: CASSLSVDQETQYF. The full variable domain, its missing parts supplied by reference TRBV7-9 and TRBJ2-5, is DTGVSQNPRHKITKRGQNVTFRCDPISEHNRLYWYRQTLGQGPEFLTYFQNEAQLEKSRLLSDRFSAERPKGSFSTLEIQRTEQGDSAMYLCASSLSVDQETQYFGPGTRLLVL.

This clonotype was counted many times. This rearrangement joins TRBV6-5 to TRBJ1-5; a possible D gene is TRBD1 (6 bases). Germline CDR1 and CDR2: MNHEY and SVGAGI. V was shortened by 2 bases and J by 3 bases, with 8 bases between the two germline ends. This CDR3 is 14 amino acids long. CDR3 in DNA: TGTGCCAGCAGTTACCCGGGGGCCAATCAGCCCCAGCATTTT. Translation: CASSYPGANQPQHF.

Only a few counts were recorded for this clonotype. The rearrangement links TRBV6-5 to TRBJ1-1, with 7 bases identical to TRBD1. V lost 2 bases, J lost 2 bases, and 8 bases stayed unmatched. The CDR3 covers 16 residues. The V gene's germline CDR1 is MNHEY and CDR2 SVGAGI. The CDR3 loop is CASSYGGQLLNTEAFF. The CDR3 DNA is TGTGCCAGCAGTTACGGGGGACAGCTACTTAACACTGAAGCTTTCTTT.

Remarks on this clonotype: At one end the junction does not follow the germline gene, possibly because of a read error. V is TRBV11-2 and J is TRBJ2-5; possible D gene TRBD1, 8 bases. Germline CDR1 is SGHAT and CDR2 is FQNNGV. The length of the CDR3 is 18 residues. CDR3 loop: CATELSSGGRGLQGTQYF. In DNA form, the CDR3 reads TGTGCCACCGAGCTCTCATCGGGGGGCAGGGGGCTGCAAGGGACCCAGTACTTC.

This clonotype has just a few counts. The chain links TRBV4-1 to TRBJ1-6; tentatively, D is TRBD1 (5 bases). Trimming removed 4 bases at V and 8 bases at J, with 12 bases between. The CDR3 is made up of 14 amino acids. Germline CDR1 MGHRA, CDR2 YSYEKL. CDR3 DNA: TGCGCCAGCAGCCGTGGGGACCGCTATTCACCCCTCCACTTT. Its translation: CASSRGDRYSPLHF.

This clonotype was observed at least ten times. The J gene is TRBJ1-1, the V gene TRBV24-1; 11 bases are a match to TRBD1. Per germline, CDR1 KGHDR and CDR2 SFDVKD. The CDR3 has 18 residues. The junction had 13 bases not matched to a gene; V was cut back by 5 bases and J by 3 bases. The CDR3 is CATSARPGQGDSDTEAFF. The CDR3 DNA reads TGTGCCACCAGTGCGCGACCGGGACAGGGGGATTCGGACACTGAAGCTTTCTTT.

Comment on this clonotype: Given a much more abundant clone one base away, this may be a read error. No conserved phenylalanine or tryptophan is present at the end of the CDR3, so a read error is the likely explanation. The genes are TRBV2 and TRBJ2-5; TRBD2 agrees at 11 bases. V gave up 7 bases and J gave up 5 bases; unmatched junction bases: 3. The CDR3 has 13 residues. Germline CDR1 and CDR2: SNHLY and FYNNEI. CDR3 sequence reads: CASTSGRLETQYL. In nucleotides, the CDR3 is TGTGCCAGCACTAGCGGGAGGTTGGAGACCCAGTACCTC.

The genes are TRBV29-1 and TRBJ2-2; D remains unclear. The CDR3 has 12 residues. The V end was cut by 4 bases, the J end by 7 bases, with 10 bases between. The germline V gene has CDR1 SQVTM and CDR2 ANQGSEA. The CDR3 region has the DNA TGCAGCGTTGTGGTCCCTAGCGGGGAGCTGTTTTTT. Its translation: CSVVVPSGELFF.